This T cell receptor (beta chain) was observed in a study of blood T cell repertoires in COVID-19. The germline gives CDR1 SGHNT, CDR2 YYREEE (reference sequence). The CDR3 has 13 amino acids. The V end was cut by 4 bases, the J end by 0 bases, with 5 bases between. In the authors' workflow: Using reference gene primer amplification, nucleated cell counts were estimated. This table comes from immunoSEQ multiplex PCR, and its TCRdb copy is limited to in-frame clones, with some not included. V and J calls and clone size are those listed in that table; D and trimming were worked out from the DNA. The sample consists of roughly 100,000 clones, around nine tenths of them appearing once.

Material: peripheral blood. The source of this sequence is a man in his fifties or sixties with active or convalescent COVID-19. This sequence joins TRBV5-4 and TRBJ1-5; D unresolved. The CDR3 reads CASSVDSNQPQHF. The CDR3 nucleotides read TGTGCCAGCAGCGTAGATAGCAATCAGCCCCAGCATTTT.